Listed below are T cell receptor beta chains from one sample, sequenced in a study of T cells after yellow fever vaccination. TCRdb re-called the 5' RACE reads with MiXCR, one entry per CDR3 protein. This sample has roughly 85,000 distinct CDR3 sequences, with 10% to 15% found just once. This material consisted of CD8+ T cells not binding an NS4B(214-222) dextramer, sorted from PBMCs, taken about 21 days after the first yellow fever vaccination. These TCRs come from a man between 18 and 29 years old who received the YFV17D yellow fever vaccine. Each CDR3 is given with its conserved first and last residue. D genes are given only for firm matches. Clone size is given for some rows only: seen once, a few or many times, or a class if the clone is expanded.

TRBV12-3/TRBV12-4	TRBJ2-3	.	.	CASSSGGQADTQYF	TGTGCCAGCAGCTCGGGGGGCCAAGCAGATACGCAGTATTTT
TRBV20-1	TRBJ1-3	.	.	CSARGTTSGNTIYF	TGCAGTGCAAGAGGCACAACCTCTGGAAACACCATATATTTT
TRBV9	TRBJ2-3	TRBD1	.	CASSGDRADTQYF	TGTGCCAGCAGCGGTGACAGGGCTGATACGCAGTATTTT
TRBV29-1	TRBJ1-2	.	few	CSVHNGHGNYGYTF	TGCAGCGTTCACAATGGGCACGGAAACTATGGCTACACCTTC
TRBV4-3	TRBJ1-4	TRBD1	few	CASSPDRAGNEKLFF	TGCGCCAGCAGCCCGGACAGGGCGGGTAATGAAAAACTGTTTTTT
TRBV6-5	TRBJ2-2	TRBD2	few	CASSYWGGNAGELFF	TGTGCCAGCAGTTACTGGGGGGGGAACGCCGGGGAGCTGTTTTTT
TRBV4-1	TRBJ2-7	.	.	CASSQVQVSSYEQYF	TGCGCCAGCAGCCAAGTGCAGGTCTCCTCCTACGAGCAGTACTTC
TRBV12-3/TRBV12-4	TRBJ2-1	.	many	CASSLGTDNEQFF	TGTGCCAGCAGTTTAGGGACAGACAATGAGCAGTTCTTC
TRBV29-1	TRBJ2-7	.	few	CSVPSGVSGQYF	TGCAGCGTTCCCTCTGGAGTTTCCGGGCAGTACTTC
TRBV15	TRBJ1-2	TRBD1	many	CATSSGYGTGLNYGYTF	TGTGCCACCAGCAGCGGGTACGGGACAGGTTTGAACTATGGCTACACCTTC
TRBV20-1	TRBJ2-1	TRBD2	many	CSARDYELAGAPSEQFF	TGCAGTGCTAGAGATTATGAACTAGCGGGGGCCCCGTCTGAGCAGTTCTTC
TRBV30	TRBJ2-3	.	.	CAWATRGTPSTDTQYF	TGTGCCTGGGCGACTAGAGGGACCCCTAGCACAGATACGCAGTATTTT
TRBV29-1	TRBJ2-3	.	many	CSVEDLREYTQYF	TGCAGCGTTGAAGATCTTAGGGAGTATACGCAGTATTTT
TRBV4-1	TRBJ1-1	.	.	CASSQGQRVAEAFF	TGCGCCAGCAGCCAAGGCCAAAGGGTGGCTGAAGCTTTCTTT
TRBV7-3	TRBJ2-3	.	few	CASSSDPPDTQYF	TGTGCCAGCAGCAGCGACCCCCCAGATACGCAGTATTTT
TRBV3-1	TRBJ2-1	.	.	CASSAEFSSNEQFF	TGTGCCAGCAGCGCCGAATTCTCGTCCAATGAGCAGTTCTTC
TRBV4-1	TRBJ2-7	.	few	CASSQGPATSSYEQYF	TGCGCCAGCAGCCAAGGCCCGGCTACAAGCTCCTACGAGCAGTACTTC
TRBV2	TRBJ1-2	TRBD1	few	CASRIGTETFNYGYTF	TGTGCCAGCAGGATAGGGACAGAAACATTTAACTATGGCTACACCTTC
TRBV5-6	TRBJ1-4	.	.	CASSSGTFGELFF	TGTGCCAGCAGCTCCGGGACGTTCGGAGAACTGTTTTTT
TRBV12-5	TRBJ2-7	.	.	CASGFNSYEQYF	TGTGCTAGTGGTTTTAACAGTTACGAGCAGTACTTC
TRBV12-3/TRBV12-4	TRBJ2-1	.	few	CASSLLGLKNNEQFF	TGTGCCAGCAGTTTACTGGGGCTAAAGAACAATGAGCAGTTCTTC
TRBV4-2	TRBJ2-1	TRBD2	many	CATTSGGANEQFF	TGTGCCACCACTAGCGGGGGGGCCAATGAGCAGTTCTTC
TRBV28	TRBJ1-5	TRBD1	few	CASGIGQGTSDQPQHF	TGTGCCAGCGGAATCGGACAGGGGACTTCCGATCAGCCCCAGCATTTT
TRBV9	TRBJ2-1	TRBD1	few	CASSVRLRGGQGSYNEQFF	TGTGCCAGCAGCGTACGACTAAGAGGAGGACAGGGATCCTACAATGAGCAGTTCTTC
TRBV6-1	TRBJ1-4	.	.	CASRSEVPGEKLFF	TGTGCCAGCAGATCGGAGGTACCAGGTGAAAAACTGTTTTTT
TRBV3-1	TRBJ2-1	.	.	CASSQALDKFF	TGTGCCAGCAGCCAAGCATTGGATAAGTTCTTC
TRBV10-2	TRBJ1-1	.	.	CASTNRLSDTNTEAFF	TGCGCCAGCACTAATCGGCTTTCTGACACGAACACTGAAGCTTTCTTT
TRBV7-6	TRBJ1-5	.	.	CASSSDSSNQPQHF	TGTGCCAGCAGCTCGGACAGTAGCAATCAGCCCCAGCATTTT
TRBV11-2	TRBJ1-3	.	few	CASSSTGNTIYF	TGTGCCAGCAGCAGCACTGGAAACACCATATATTTT
TRBV12-5	TRBJ2-1	TRBD1	.	CASGSRDRVDEQFF	TGTGCTAGTGGTTCCCGGGACAGGGTCGATGAGCAGTTCTTC
TRBV4-1	TRBJ2-2	.	.	CASSQGQNTGELFF	TGCGCCAGCAGCCAAGGCCAGAACACCGGGGAGCTGTTTTTT
TRBV12-3/TRBV12-4	TRBJ2-2	.	many	CASSRTNTGELFF	TGTGCCAGCAGCAGGACGAACACCGGGGAGCTGTTTTTT
TRBV11-3	TRBJ2-1	TRBD2	.	CASSLAGSLEQFF	TGTGCCAGCAGCCTAGCGGGTTCTCTTGAGCAGTTCTTC
TRBV7-9	TRBJ1-5	TRBD1	.	CASSKDRGSNQPQHF	TGTGCCAGCAGCAAAGACAGGGGCAGCAATCAGCCCCAGCATTTT
TRBV12-3/TRBV12-4	TRBJ2-1	.	.	CASSGTTDFHNEQFF	TGTGCCAGCAGTGGGACCACCGACTTCCACAATGAGCAGTTCTTC
TRBV6-7	TRBJ2-1	.	.	CASSLGTVSSYNEQFF	TGTGCCAGCAGCCTGGGGACCGTCAGCTCCTACAATGAGCAGTTCTTC
TRBV2	TRBJ2-3	TRBD2	.	CASSVTASGDAQYF	TGTGCCAGCAGTGTAACGGCTAGCGGAGATGCGCAGTATTTT